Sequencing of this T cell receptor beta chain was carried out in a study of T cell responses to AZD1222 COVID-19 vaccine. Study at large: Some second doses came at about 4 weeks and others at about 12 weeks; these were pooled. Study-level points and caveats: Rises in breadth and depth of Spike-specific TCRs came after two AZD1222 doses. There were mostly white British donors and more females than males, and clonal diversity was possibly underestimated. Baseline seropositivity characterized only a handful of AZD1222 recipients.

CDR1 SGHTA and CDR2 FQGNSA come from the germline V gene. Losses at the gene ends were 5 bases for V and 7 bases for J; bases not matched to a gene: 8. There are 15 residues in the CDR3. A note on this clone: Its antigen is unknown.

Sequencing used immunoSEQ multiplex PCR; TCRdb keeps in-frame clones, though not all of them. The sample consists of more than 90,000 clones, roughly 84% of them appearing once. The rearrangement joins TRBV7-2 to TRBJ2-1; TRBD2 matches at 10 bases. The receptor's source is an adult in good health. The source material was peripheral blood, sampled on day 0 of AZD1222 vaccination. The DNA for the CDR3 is TGTGCCAGCAGCCCCGGCGGTAGCGGGGGGAATGAGCAGTTCTTC. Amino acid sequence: CASSPGGSGGNEQFF.